The T cell receptor (beta chain) under discussion was sequenced for a study of blood T cell repertoires in COVID-19. The CDR3 runs to 15 residues. The germline V gene encodes CDR1 GTSNPN and CDR2 SVGIG (reference sequence). V was clipped by 1 base and J by 6 bases; unmatched bases: 10. Under the authors' procedure: Estimates of nucleated cell counts were drawn from the amplification of reference gene primers. Here immunoSEQ multiplex PCR was the method, and the copy in TCRdb shows in-frame clones only, minus some. V and J calls plus clone size are reproduced from that table; the DNA served to infer D and trimming. Of tens of thousands of clones in the sample, approximately 86% were seen once.

The sequenced material came from peripheral blood. The clonotype comes from a woman in her forties or fifties with active or convalescent COVID-19. The chain links TRBV30 to TRBJ1-2, with 8 bases matching TRBD1. CDR3 loop: CAWSGGRGLEDGYTF. The CDR3 DNA is TGTGCCTGGAGTGGTGGCAGGGGGCTCGAAGATGGCTACACCTTC.